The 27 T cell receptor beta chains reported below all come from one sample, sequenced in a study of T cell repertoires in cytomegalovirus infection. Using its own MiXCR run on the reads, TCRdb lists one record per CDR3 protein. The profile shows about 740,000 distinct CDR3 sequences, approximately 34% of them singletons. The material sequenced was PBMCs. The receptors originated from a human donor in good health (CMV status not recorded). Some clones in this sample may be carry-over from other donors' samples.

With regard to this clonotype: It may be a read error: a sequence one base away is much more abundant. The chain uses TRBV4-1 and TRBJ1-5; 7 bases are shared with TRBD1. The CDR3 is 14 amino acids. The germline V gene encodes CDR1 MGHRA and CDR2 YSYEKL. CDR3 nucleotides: TGCGCCAGCAGCCAAGATGCCGGGGGACAGCCCCCGCATTTT. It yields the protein CASSQDAGGQPPHF.

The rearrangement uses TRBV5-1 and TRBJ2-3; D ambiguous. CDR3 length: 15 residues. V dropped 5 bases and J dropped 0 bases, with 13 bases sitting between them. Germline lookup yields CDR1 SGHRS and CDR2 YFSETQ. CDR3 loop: CASSYDKGSTDTQYF. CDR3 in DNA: TGCGCCAGCAGTTACGACAAAGGAAGCACAGATACGCAGTATTTT.

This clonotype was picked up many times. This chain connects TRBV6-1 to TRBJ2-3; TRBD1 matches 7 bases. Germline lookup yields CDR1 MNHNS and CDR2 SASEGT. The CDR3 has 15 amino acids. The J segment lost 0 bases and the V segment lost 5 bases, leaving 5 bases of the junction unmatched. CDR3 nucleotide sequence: TGTGCCAGCAGTCCGGGACAGACTAGCACAGATACGCAGTATTTT. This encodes CASSPGQTSTDTQYF.

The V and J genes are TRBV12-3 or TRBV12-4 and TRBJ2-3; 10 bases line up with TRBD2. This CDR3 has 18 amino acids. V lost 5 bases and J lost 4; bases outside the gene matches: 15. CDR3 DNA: TGTGCCAGCAGTACTTACGGGACTAGCGTGTATCGGGCAGATACGCAGTATTTT. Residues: CASSTYGTSVYRADTQYF.

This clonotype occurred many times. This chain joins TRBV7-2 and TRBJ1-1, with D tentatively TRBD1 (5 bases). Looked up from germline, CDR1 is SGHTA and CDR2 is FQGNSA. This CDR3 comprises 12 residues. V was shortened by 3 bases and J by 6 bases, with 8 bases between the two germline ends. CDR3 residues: CASSFGAAEAFF. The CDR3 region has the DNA TGTGCCAGCAGCTTCGGGGCGGCTGAAGCTTTCTTT.

The DNA of the CDR3 is TGTGCCAGCACGATTGGGACAGGCGCCTACGAGCAGTACTTC. It codes for CASTIGTGAYEQYF. V usage is TRBV12-3 or TRBV12-4 and J usage is TRBJ2-7; 8 bases map to TRBD1. V was pared by 7 bases and J by 2 bases, with 7 bases of the junction left unmatched. The CDR3 spans 14 residues.

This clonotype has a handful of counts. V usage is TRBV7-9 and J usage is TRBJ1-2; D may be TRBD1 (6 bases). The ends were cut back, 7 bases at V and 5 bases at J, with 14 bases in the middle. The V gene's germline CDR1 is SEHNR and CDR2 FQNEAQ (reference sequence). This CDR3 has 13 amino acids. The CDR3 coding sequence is TGTGCCAGCACGACAGGCGCCTTATATGGCTACACCTTC. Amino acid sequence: CASTTGALYGYTF.

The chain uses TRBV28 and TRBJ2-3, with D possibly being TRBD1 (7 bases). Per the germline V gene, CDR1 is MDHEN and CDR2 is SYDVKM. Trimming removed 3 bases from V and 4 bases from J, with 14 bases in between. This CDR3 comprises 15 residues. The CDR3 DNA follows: TGTGCCAGCAGTTTGGCGGGCAGGGGGGCAGATACGCAGTATTTT. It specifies CASSLAGRGADTQYF.

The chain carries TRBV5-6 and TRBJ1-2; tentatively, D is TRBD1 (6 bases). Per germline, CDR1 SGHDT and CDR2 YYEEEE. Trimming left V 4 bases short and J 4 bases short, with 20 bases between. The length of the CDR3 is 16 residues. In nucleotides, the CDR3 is TGTGCCAGCAGCCCCCAACAGGGTGGGATAATCTATGGCTACACCTTC. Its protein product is CASSPQQGGIIYGYTF.

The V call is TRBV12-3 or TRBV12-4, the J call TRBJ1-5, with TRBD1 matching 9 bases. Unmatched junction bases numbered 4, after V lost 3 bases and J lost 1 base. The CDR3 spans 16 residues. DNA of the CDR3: TGTGCCAGCAGTTTGCCGGGGACAGGGAGCAATCAGCCCCAGCATTTT. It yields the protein CASSLPGTGSNQPQHF.

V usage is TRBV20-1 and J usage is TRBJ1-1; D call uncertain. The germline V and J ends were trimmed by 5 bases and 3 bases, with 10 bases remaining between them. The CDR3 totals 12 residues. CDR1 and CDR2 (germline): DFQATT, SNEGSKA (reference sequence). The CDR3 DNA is TGCAGTGCTGTAAGTGGGGACACTGAAGCTTTCTTT. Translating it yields CSAVSGDTEAFF.

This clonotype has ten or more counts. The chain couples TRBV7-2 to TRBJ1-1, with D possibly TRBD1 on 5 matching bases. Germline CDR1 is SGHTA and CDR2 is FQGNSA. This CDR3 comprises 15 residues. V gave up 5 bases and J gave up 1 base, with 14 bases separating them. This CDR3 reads CASSRDIGGNTEAFF. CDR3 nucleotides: TGTGCCAGCAGCCGCGATATTGGGGGGAACACTGAAGCTTTCTTT.

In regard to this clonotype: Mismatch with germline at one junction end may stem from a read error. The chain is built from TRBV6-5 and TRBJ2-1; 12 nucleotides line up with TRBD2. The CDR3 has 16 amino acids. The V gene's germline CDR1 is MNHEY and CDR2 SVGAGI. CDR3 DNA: TGTGCCAGCAGCTACTCGGGACTAGCGGGCATCGATGAGCAGTTCTTC. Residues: CASSYSGLAGIDEQFF.

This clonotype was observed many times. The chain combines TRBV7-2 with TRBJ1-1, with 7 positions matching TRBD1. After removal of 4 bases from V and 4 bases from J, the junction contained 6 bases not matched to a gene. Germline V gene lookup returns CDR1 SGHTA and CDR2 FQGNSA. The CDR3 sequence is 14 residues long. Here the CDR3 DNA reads TGTGCCAGCAGCTCCAACCGGGACAGCACTGAAGCTTTCTTT. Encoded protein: CASSSNRDSTEAFF. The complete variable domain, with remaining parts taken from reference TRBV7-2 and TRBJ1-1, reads GAGVSQSPSNKVTEKGKDVELRCDPISGHTALYWYRQSLGQGLEFLIYFQGNSAPDKSGLPSDRFSAERTGGSVSTLTIQRTQQEDSAVYLCASSSNRDSTEAFFGQGTRLTVV.

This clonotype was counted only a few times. Here the CDR3 reads CASTLLGAPTSAQHF. The CDR3 region has the DNA TGTGCCAGCACGTTACTTGGGGCGCCAACGTCAGCCCAGCATTTT. The chain couples TRBV6-2 or TRBV6-3 to TRBJ1-5; D may be TRBD1 (5 bases). V was shortened by 7 bases and J by 11 bases, with 24 bases between the two germline ends. Germline V gene sequence: CDR1 MNHEY, CDR2 SVGEGT. The CDR3 extends over 15 amino acids.

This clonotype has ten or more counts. The CDR3 reads CASSRGGGSNQPQHF. CDR3 in DNA: TGTGCCAGCAGTCGTGGGGGCGGGAGCAATCAGCCCCAGCATTTT. This chain links TRBV28 with TRBJ1-5; D is possibly TRBD1 (6 bases). Germline CDR1 is MDHEN and CDR2 is SYDVKM. The CDR3 is 15 residues long. V lost 5 bases to trimming and J lost 1 base, with 12 bases between them.

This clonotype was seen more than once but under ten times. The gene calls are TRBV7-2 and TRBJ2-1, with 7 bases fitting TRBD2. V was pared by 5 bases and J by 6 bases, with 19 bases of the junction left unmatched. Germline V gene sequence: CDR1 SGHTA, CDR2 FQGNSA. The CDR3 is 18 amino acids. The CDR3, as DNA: TGTGCCAGCAGCCCTAGTGTACGGGGGGAAACGTGGGGCAATGAGCAGTTCTTC. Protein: CASSPSVRGETWGNEQFF.

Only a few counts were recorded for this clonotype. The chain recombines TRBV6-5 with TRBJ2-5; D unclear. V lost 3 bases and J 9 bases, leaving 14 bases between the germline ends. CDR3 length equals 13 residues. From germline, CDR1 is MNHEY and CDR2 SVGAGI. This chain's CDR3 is CASSYVPRSPQYF. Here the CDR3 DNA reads TGTGCCAGCAGTTATGTACCACGGAGTCCCCAGTACTTC.

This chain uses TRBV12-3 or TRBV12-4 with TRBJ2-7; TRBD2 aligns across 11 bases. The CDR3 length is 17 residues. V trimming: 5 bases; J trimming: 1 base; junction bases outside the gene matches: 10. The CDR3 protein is CASSPGTSGSGSYEQYF. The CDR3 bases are TGTGCCAGCAGTCCCGGGACTAGCGGATCGGGTTCCTACGAGCAGTACTTC.

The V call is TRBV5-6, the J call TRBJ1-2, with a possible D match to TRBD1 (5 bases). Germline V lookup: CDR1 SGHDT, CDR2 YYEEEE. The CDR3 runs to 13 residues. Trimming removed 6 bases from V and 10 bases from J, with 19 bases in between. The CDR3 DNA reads TGTGCCAGCACCTATTGGGGCCGTGTCGACTACACCTTC. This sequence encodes CASTYWGRVDYTF.

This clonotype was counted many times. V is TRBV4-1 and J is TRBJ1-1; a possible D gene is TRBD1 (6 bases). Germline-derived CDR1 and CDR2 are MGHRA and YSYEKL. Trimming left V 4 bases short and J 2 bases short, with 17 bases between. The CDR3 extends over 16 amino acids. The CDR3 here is CASSPRLGAANTEAFF. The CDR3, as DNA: TGCGCCAGCAGCCCCCGCCTGGGGGCAGCTAACACTGAAGCTTTCTTT.

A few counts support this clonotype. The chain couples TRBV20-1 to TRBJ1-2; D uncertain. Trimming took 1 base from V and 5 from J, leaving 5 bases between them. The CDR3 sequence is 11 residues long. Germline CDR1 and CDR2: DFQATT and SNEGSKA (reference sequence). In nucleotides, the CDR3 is TGCAGTGCTAGAGGGGATTATGGCTACACCTTC. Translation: CSARGDYGYTF.

The CDR3 coding sequence is TGTGCCAGCAGTCTAGACTCTAGGGGGAACTATGGCTACACCTTC. Its protein is CASSLDSRGNYGYTF. This chain links TRBV28 with TRBJ1-2; perhaps TRBD1 as D (6 bases). V lost 5 bases, J lost 2 bases, and 15 bases lay in between. The germline V gene encodes CDR1 MDHEN and CDR2 SYDVKM. This CDR3 has 15 residues.

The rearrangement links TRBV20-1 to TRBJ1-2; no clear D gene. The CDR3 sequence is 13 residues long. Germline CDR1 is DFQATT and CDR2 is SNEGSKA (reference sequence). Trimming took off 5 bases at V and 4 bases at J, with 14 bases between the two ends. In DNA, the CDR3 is TGCAGTGCTCCCCGCGACGTTAGCTATGGCTACACCTTC. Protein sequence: CSAPRDVSYGYTF.

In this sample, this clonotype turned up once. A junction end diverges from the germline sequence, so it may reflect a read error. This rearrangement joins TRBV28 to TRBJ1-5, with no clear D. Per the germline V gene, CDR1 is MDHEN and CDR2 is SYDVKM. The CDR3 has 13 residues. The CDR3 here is CAGNEDSNQPHHF. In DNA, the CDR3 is TGTGCCGGCAACGAAGATAGCAATCAGCCCCATCATTTT.

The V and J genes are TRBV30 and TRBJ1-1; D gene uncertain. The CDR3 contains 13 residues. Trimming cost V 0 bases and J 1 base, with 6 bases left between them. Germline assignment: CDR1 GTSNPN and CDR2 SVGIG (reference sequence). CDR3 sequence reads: CAWSVAGNTEAFF. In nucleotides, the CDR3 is TGTGCCTGGAGTGTGGCTGGGAACACTGAAGCTTTCTTT.

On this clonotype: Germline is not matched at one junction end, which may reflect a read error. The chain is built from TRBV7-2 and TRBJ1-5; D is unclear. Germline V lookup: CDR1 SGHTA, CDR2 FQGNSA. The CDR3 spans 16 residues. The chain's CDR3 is CASSLWGDPSNHPQHF. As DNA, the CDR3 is TGTGCCAGCAGCTTGTGGGGAGATCCGAGCAATCACCCCCAGCATTTT.